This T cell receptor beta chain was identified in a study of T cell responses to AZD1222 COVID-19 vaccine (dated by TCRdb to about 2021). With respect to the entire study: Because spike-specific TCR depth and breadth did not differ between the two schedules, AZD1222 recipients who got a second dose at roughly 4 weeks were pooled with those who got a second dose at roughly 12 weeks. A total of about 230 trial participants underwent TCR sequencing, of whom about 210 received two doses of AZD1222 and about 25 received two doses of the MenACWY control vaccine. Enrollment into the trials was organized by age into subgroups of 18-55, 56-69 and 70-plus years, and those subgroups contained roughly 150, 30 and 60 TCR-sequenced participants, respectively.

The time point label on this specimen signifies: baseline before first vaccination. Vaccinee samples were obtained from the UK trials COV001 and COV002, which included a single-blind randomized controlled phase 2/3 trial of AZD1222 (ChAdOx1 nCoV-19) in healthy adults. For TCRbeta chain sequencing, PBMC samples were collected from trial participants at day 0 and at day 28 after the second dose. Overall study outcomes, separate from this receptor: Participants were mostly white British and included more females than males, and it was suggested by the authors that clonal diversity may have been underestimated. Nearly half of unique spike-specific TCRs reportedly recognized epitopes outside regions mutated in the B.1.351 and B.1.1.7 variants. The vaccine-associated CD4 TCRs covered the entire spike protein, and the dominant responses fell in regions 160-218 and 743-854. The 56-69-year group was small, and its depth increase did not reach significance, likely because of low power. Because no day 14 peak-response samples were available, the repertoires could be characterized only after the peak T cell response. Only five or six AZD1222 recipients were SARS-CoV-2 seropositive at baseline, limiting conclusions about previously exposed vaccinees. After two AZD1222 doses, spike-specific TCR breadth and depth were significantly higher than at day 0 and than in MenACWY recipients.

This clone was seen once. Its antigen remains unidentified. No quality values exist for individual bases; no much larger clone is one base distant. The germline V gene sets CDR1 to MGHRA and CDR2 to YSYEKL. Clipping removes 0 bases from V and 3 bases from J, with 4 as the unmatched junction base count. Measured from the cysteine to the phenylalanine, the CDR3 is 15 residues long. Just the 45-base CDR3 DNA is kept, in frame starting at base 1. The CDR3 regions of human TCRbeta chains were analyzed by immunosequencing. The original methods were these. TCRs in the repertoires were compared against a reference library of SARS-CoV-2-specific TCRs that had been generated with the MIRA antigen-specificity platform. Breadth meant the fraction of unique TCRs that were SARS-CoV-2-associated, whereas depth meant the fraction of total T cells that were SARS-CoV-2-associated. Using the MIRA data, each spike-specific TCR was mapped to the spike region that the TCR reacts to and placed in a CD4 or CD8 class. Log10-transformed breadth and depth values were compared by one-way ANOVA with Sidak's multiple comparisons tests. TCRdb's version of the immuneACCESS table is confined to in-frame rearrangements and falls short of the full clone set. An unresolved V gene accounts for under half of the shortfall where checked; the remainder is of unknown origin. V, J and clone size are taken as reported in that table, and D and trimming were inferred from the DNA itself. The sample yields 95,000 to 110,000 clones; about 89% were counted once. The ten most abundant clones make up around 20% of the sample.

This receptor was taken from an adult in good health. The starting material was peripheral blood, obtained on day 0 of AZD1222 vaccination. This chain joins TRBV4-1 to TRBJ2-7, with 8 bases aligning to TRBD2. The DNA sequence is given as TGCGCCAGCAGCCAAGACAGCGGGGGTCACTACGAGCAGTACTTC. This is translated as CASSQDSGGHYEQYF.